The next 20 T cell receptor beta chains were all read from a single sample in a study of cytomegalovirus exposure and HLA in healthy donors. In the PCR, 60 Vbeta and 13 Jbeta primers were used. Method: immunoSEQ multiplex PCR; TCRdb's copy keeps in-frame clones and lacks some. The table records about 100,000 clones, around 69% of them present only once. The sequenced sample consisted of PBMCs. All receptors come from a woman aged 60-70 years in good health and CMV-seropositive.

The V and J genes are TRBV6-1 and TRBJ2-7; 12 bases match TRBD2. Per germline, CDR1 MNHNS and CDR2 SASEGT. This CDR3 is 16 amino acids long. V lost 3 bases and J lost 0; bases outside the gene matches: 3. The CDR3 reads CASSEGTSGFSYEQYF. CDR3 sequence (DNA): TGTGCCAGCAGTGAGGGGACTAGCGGGTTCTCCTACGAGCAGTACTTC.

The chain recombines TRBV6-5 with TRBJ2-1; D is unclear. Germline loops: CDR1 MNHEY, CDR2 SVGAGI. The ends were cut back, 0 bases at V and 5 bases at J, with 8 bases in the middle. The CDR3 contains 14 residues. CDR3 nucleotides: TGTGCCAGCAGTTACTCTAACAAGAACAATGAGCAGTTCTTC. Encoded protein: CASSYSNKNNEQFF.

A single count supports this clone. The V gene is TRBV9, the J gene TRBJ1-2; D is possibly TRBD1 (6 bases). With 2 bases removed from V and 5 bases from J, the gap between germline ends came to 22 bases. CDR3 size: 17 residues. The germline CDR1 and CDR2 sequences are SGDLS and YYNGEE. CDR3 sequence: CASSVDGQGRGVYGYTF. The CDR3 coding sequence is TGTGCCAGCAGCGTTGACGGCCAGGGGCGAGGGGTGTATGGCTACACCTTC.

This sequence joins TRBV5-1 and TRBJ2-5; possibly TRBD2 for D (5 bases). Germline CDR1 reads SGHRS; CDR2 reads YFSETQ. V dropped 1 base and J dropped 4 bases, with 11 bases sitting between them. CDR3 length: 14 residues. Here the CDR3 reads CASSLNGIGETQYF. CDR3 DNA sequence: TGCGCCAGCAGCTTGAACGGGATCGGAGAGACCCAGTACTTC.

To note about this clone: Within the sample, other DNA sequences also encode this same CDR3. The J gene is TRBJ2-2, the V gene TRBV7-3; D is perhaps TRBD2 (6 bases). V lost 0 bases and J 1 base, leaving 6 bases between the germline ends. Looked up from germline, CDR1 is SGHTA and CDR2 is FQGTGA. The CDR3 is 15 residues long. CDR3 loop: CASSLTSGNTGELFF. CDR3 bases: TGTGCCAGCAGCTTAACTAGCGGGAACACCGGGGAGCTGTTTTTT. The variable domain in full, with the rest retrieved from reference TRBV7-3 and TRBJ2-2, is GAGVSQTPSNKVTEKGKYVELRCDPISGHTALYWYRQSLGQGPEFLIYFQGTGAADDSGLPNDRFFAVRPEGSVSTLKIQRTERGDSAVYLCASSLTSGNTGELFFGEGSRLTVL.

The chain couples TRBV30 to TRBJ1-6, with 9 bases that match TRBD1. This CDR3 contains 15 residues. With V trimmed by 2 bases and J by 9 bases, 8 bases remained unmatched. Germline V gives CDR1 GTSNPN, CDR2 SVGIG (reference sequence). The DNA for the CDR3 is TGTGCCTGGAGTCCACTTGGGACAGGGTCTTCACCCCTCCACTTT. This gives the protein CAWSPLGTGSSPLHF.

This clone has more than one count but fewer than ten. This chain uses TRBV5-8 with TRBJ1-3, with unresolved D. Germline-derived CDR1 and CDR2 are SGHTS and YDEGEE. The V gene lost 0 bases and the J gene lost 9 bases, with 13 bases spanning the gap. The CDR3 is 14 amino acids. The CDR3 sequence is CASSLGQVGSTIYF. CDR3 nucleotides: TGTGCCAGCAGCTTGGGGCAGGTCGGGAGCACCATATATTTT.

The chain couples TRBV6-1 to TRBJ1-3; tentatively, D is TRBD1 (5 bases). V lost 6 bases and J lost 3, with 15 bases in between. There are 15 residues in the CDR3. The V gene's germline CDR1 is MNHNS and CDR2 SASEGT. CDR3 in amino acids: CASRPQGLIGNTIYF. CDR3 bases: TGTGCCAGCAGACCCCAGGGTTTGATTGGAAACACCATATATTTT.

This sequence joins TRBV7-8 and TRBJ2-1; no reliable D call. The CDR3 extends over 12 amino acids. Trimming cost V 7 bases and J 8 bases, with 12 bases left between them. Looked up from germline, CDR1 is SGHVS and CDR2 is FQNEAQ. The DNA of the CDR3 is TGTGCCAGCAAAGGCGGTTTGGATGAGCAGTTCTTC. Translation gives CASKGGLDEQFF.

The chain joins TRBV5-1 to TRBJ1-1; D is ambiguous. The CDR3 covers 15 residues. The germline V gene encodes CDR1 SGHRS and CDR2 YFSETQ. The V and J ends lost 4 bases and 3 bases respectively, with 16 bases between them. CDR3 protein: CASSVTAPGDTEAFF. CDR3 in DNA: TGCGCCAGCAGCGTAACAGCCCCCGGGGACACTGAAGCTTTCTTT.

The V gene is TRBV9, the J gene TRBJ2-2; D is perhaps TRBD2 (6 bases). Deletions cut 0 bases from V and 5 bases from J, with 20 bases between. There are 18 residues in the CDR3. CDR1 and CDR2 (germline): SGDLS, YYNGEE. The CDR3 DNA reads TGTGCCAGCAGCGTAGCCGCTCGGGGAGGAGGAAGTACCGGGGAGCTGTTTTTT. Translating gives CASSVAARGGGSTGELFF.

V usage is TRBV7-8 and J usage is TRBJ2-7; 9 bases are shared with TRBD1. CDR3 length equals 16 residues. The junction had 17 bases not matched to a gene; V was cut back by 8 bases and J by 6 bases. CDR1 and CDR2 from the germline V gene are SGHVS and FQNEAQ. CDR3 amino acids: CASGESRDRVYGEQYF. As DNA, the CDR3 is TGTGCCAGCGGGGAGAGCCGGGACAGGGTCTATGGCGAGCAGTACTTC.

The chain's CDR3 is CASKEEAYTDTQYF. For the CDR3, the DNA is TGCGCCAGCAAGGAGGAAGCGTACACAGATACGCAGTATTTT. This chain connects TRBV10-2 to TRBJ2-3, with D possibly matching TRBD2 (5 bases). The V end was cut by 7 bases, the J end by 2 bases, with 13 bases between. The CDR3 runs to 14 residues. From germline, CDR1 is WSHSY and CDR2 SAAADI.

This chain connects TRBV28 to TRBJ1-2, with 7 bases matching TRBD1. Germline CDR1 and CDR2: MDHEN and SYDVKM. V lost 6 bases and J lost 6; bases outside the gene matches: 13. The CDR3 is 15 amino acids. The CDR3 bases are TGTGCCAGCAGGCGACAGGGATCAGTTTCTGATGGCTACACCTTC. Encoded protein: CASRRQGSVSDGYTF.

This clone was detected once. This chain links TRBV5-1 with TRBJ2-7, with 7 bases fitting TRBD1. Germline V gene sequence: CDR1 SGHRS, CDR2 YFSETQ. V dropped 4 bases and J dropped 1; count of bases not matched to a gene: 8. The CDR3 runs to 15 residues. The DNA of the CDR3 is TGCGCCAGCAGCCCCCGACAGGGTGGATCCTACGAGCAGTACTTC. Encoded protein: CASSPRQGGSYEQYF.

This clone was counted a single time. The V call is TRBV30, the J call TRBJ1-1, with TRBD1 matching over 9 bases. The germline V gene has CDR1 GTSNPN and CDR2 SVGIG (reference sequence). The CDR3 has 13 amino acids. With V trimmed by 4 bases and J by 5 bases, 5 bases remained unmatched. DNA of the CDR3: TGTGCCTGGATAAGACAGGGGGTTACTGAAGCTTTCTTT. Residues: CAWIRQGVTEAFF.

This sequence joins TRBV5-4 and TRBJ1-1; the D gene is possibly TRBD1 (6 bases). The V end was cut by 2 bases, the J end by 1 base, with 12 bases between. CDR3 length: 15 residues. Germline lookup yields CDR1 SGHNT and CDR2 YYREEE (reference sequence). CDR3 region: CASSFRQGTNTEAFF. CDR3 nucleotides: TGTGCCAGCAGCTTCCGGCAGGGGACGAACACTGAAGCTTTCTTT. The whole variable domain, filled in from reference TRBV5-4 and TRBJ1-1, reads ETGVTQSPTHLIKTRGQQVTLRCSSQSGHNTVSWYQQALGQGPQFIFQYYREEENGRGNFPPRFSGLQFPNYSSELNVNALELDDSALYLCASSFRQGTNTEAFFGQGTRLTVV.

This chain uses TRBV6-5 with TRBJ1-2; TRBD1 might be the D (6 bases). Germline CDR1 is MNHEY and CDR2 is SVGAGI. The V and J ends lost 4 bases and 4 bases respectively, with 13 bases between them. The CDR3 is 14 amino acids. The CDR3 nucleotides are TGTGCCAGCAGTTCCCAGGGGCGTGGCTATGGCTACACCTTC. Its protein is CASSSQGRGYGYTF.

V and J are TRBV5-1 and TRBJ2-5; D may be TRBD1 (6 bases). CDR3 length: 15 residues. Germline V lookup: CDR1 SGHRS, CDR2 YFSETQ. Trimming removed 4 bases from V and 4 bases from J, with 17 bases in between. This CDR3 reads CASSDPGQSRETQYF. The DNA of the CDR3 is TGCGCCAGCAGCGATCCGGGACAATCACGAGAGACCCAGTACTTC.

This clone turned up a few times. The rearrangement joins TRBV30 to TRBJ2-3, with 7 bases that match TRBD2. This CDR3 has 16 amino acids. After removal of 0 bases from V and 3 bases from J, the junction contained 9 bases not matched to a gene. Germline values: CDR1 GTSNPN, CDR2 SVGIG (reference sequence). The CDR3 DNA sequence: TGTGCCTGGAGTGTGGGGGGAGGGCTGGGGACAGATACGCAGTATTTT. Protein: CAWSVGGGLGTDTQYF.